This TCR beta chain was identified during a study of cytomegalovirus exposure and HLA in healthy donors. Trimming removed 5 bases from V and 5 bases from J, with 18 bases in between. Germline CDR1 reads MNHNY; CDR2 reads SVGAGI (reference sequence). The CDR3 covers 15 residues. This clone turned up a few times. Antigen specificity is unknown. Whole-study results and caveats: Most TCR beta V segments were productive about 87% or about 30% of the time in an earlier analysis.

PCR used 60 Vbeta primers and 13 Jbeta primers. Here immunoSEQ multiplex PCR was the method, and the copy in TCRdb shows in-frame clones only, minus some. This repertoire shows roughly 170,000 clones, just under 80% found once; its top ten account for less than 15%. V usage is TRBV6-6 and J usage is TRBJ2-5; D is unresolved. Source material: PBMCs. The sequence came from a woman in her forties or fifties in good health and CMV-seropositive. CDR3 DNA sequence: TGTGCCAGCAGTCTGCCTTGGGTACGGGTGGAGACCCAGTACTTC. It yields the protein CASSLPWVRVETQYF.